This T cell receptor (beta chain) was profiled in a study of cytomegalovirus exposure and HLA in healthy donors. Points from the study as a whole: When a later analysis compared HLA-associated TCR beta chains with equally common others, the HLA-associated chains turned out to be more clonally expanded and to have lower generation probabilities. High sensitivity and specificity were reportedly achieved when the classifier diagnosed cytomegalovirus status. TCR beta V- and J-gene trimming, according to a later analysis, was linked to a missense DCLRE1C variant. Sequencing artifact likely explains a cluster of highly shared sequence variants.

The CDR3 covers 15 residues. Amplification used 60 Vbeta primers and 13 Jbeta primers. Generated by immunoSEQ multiplex PCR, the TCRdb table keeps only in-frame clones and is missing some. The profile shows 70,000 or so clones, 78% of them singletons. This clone has more than one count but fewer than ten. Its cognate antigen is unknown. The receptor's source is a man between 18 and 29 years old in good health and CMV-seropositive. Material: PBMCs. The chain employs TRBV12-1 and TRBJ2-3; TRBD2 is the table's D call and was not checked against the DNA. TRBV12-1 is a known pseudogene. The CDR3 protein is CASSFDGTSTDTQYF. The CDR3 DNA reads TGTGCCAGCAGCTTCGATGGGACTAGCACAGATACGCAGTATTTT.